Listed here are 4 T cell receptor beta chains from one sample, sequenced in a study of cytomegalovirus exposure and HLA in healthy donors. Primers for the PCR totalled 60 Vbeta and 13 Jbeta. The method was immunoSEQ multiplex PCR; TCRdb's version includes in-frame clones alone and lacks a portion of them. The table has 100,000 to 150,000 clones, about 73% seen once. The sequencing sample was made of PBMCs. Receptors were obtained from a woman aged 45 to 65 in good health and CMV-seropositive.

CDR3 DNA sequence: TGTGCCAGCAGTCTTAGGACAGGGGCCGGCAAGAACTATGGCTACACCTTC. It is translated as CASSLRTGAGKNYGYTF. V is TRBV7-2 and J is TRBJ1-2, with TRBD1 matching 9 bases. CDR3 length: 17 residues. Germline V gene data show CDR1 as SGHTA and CDR2 as FQGNSA. The V segment lost 6 bases and the J segment 2 bases; nucleotides outside the gene matches: 13.

The V call is TRBV7-9, the J call TRBJ1-1, with D possibly TRBD1 on 5 matching bases. Trimming took 4 bases from V and 3 from J, leaving 9 bases between them. The germline V gene has CDR1 SEHNR and CDR2 FQNEAQ (reference sequence). The CDR3 runs 13 residues. The CDR3 sequence: CASSSSGDTEAFF. CDR3 nucleotides: TGTGCCAGCAGCTCCTCGGGGGACACTGAAGCTTTCTTT.

This clone showed up just a few times. This chain uses TRBV18 with TRBJ1-5, with 9 bases that match TRBD1. This CDR3 has 16 residues. Germline lookup yields CDR1 KGHSH and CDR2 LQKENI. The V segment lost 3 bases and the J segment 6 bases; nucleotides outside the gene matches: 9. The CDR3 spells CASSPGQGTLGQPQHF. The CDR3 coding sequence is TGTGCCAGCTCACCTGGACAGGGGACCCTTGGTCAGCCCCAGCATTTT.

The J gene is TRBJ2-3, the V gene TRBV5-1; no clear D. In germline, CDR1 is SGHRS, CDR2 YFSETQ. V dropped 4 bases and J dropped 0 bases, with 6 bases sitting between them. CDR3 length: 13 residues. CDR3 bases: TGCGCCAGCAGCCACGGGAGCACAGATACGCAGTATTTT. Translation gives CASSHGSTDTQYF.